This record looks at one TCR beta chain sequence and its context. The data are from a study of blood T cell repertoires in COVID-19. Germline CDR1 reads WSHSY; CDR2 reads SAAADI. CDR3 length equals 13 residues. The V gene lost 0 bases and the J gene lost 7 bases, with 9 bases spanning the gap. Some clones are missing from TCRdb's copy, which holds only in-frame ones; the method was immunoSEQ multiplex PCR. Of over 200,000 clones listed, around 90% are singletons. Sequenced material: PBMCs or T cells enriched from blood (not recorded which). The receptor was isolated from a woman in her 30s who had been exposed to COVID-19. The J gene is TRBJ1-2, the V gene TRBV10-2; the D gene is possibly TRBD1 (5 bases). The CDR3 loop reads CASSESIGGGYTF. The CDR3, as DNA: TGCGCCAGCAGTGAGTCGATCGGGGGTGGCTACACCTTC.